This TCR beta chain is from a study of human T cells and chemical hapten exposure (dated by TCRdb to about 2021). Background for the entire study: For sensitization, 2% DPC in acetone was applied to a 2 cm by 2 cm area of upper inner arm skin. Weekly therapeutic DPC doses were additionally applied to the scalp of patients throughout the approximately 25-week study period. Patch tests used Finn chambers with 0.01% DPC on the upper back, scored after 6 days by International Contact Dermatitis Research Group standards. The mostly female patient cohort included alopecia areata with under or over 50% scalp involvement, alopecia totalis and alopecia universalis. Libraries were pooled for sequencing, and per-sample TCR yields varied mainly because of small differences in library volumes within the pool. This study followed changes in the peripheral blood TCR repertoire in vivo during primary and secondary sensitization of alopecia patients to the hapten diphenylcyclopropenone (DPC). Blood samples were taken from patients before sensitization (week 0) and then at 2, 6 and about 24 weeks after DPC sensitization. Blood for TCR sequencing was provided by twenty-nine alopecia patients at one to four time points (pre-sensitization, 2, 6 and 24 weeks).

The paper as a whole reports these results and caveats: A positive correlation was found between the number of PT1 expanded TCRs and patch test score, with significance reached at thresholds 8, 16 and 32 but not 4. Compared with pre-sensitization or healthy control sets, expanded TCRs formed significantly more large CDR3 similarity clusters, which is consistent with antigen-driven responses. No change with DPC sensitization was found in the number of TCRs above 1 in 1000 frequency, and no evidence of global repertoire structure alterations was found. Alopecia, a presumed autoimmune disease, was present in all patients, so the immune response of the patients might differ from that of healthy individuals. Repeated subsampling changed both the strength of the expansion versus patch-test correlation and the threshold at which that correlation became significant.

According to the study, the label for this sample's time point signals: patch test 1, 2 weeks after DPC sensitization. The treatment or condition label, read with the paper, signifies: therapeutic diphenylcyclopropenone sensitization with weekly scalp DPC. At each patch-test visit, blood was drawn before the patch test was applied. To be eligible, patients had to be aged 18 to 70, diagnosed with alopecia and judged suitable for DPC therapy, while pregnant patients were excluded. Total RNA was isolated from unfractionated whole blood collected in Tempus Blood RNA tubes. Library preparation employed RACE. The sequencing machine was a NextSeq 500. During library preparation, unique molecular identifiers were attached to individual cDNA molecules so that TCRs could be counted in a quantitative, reproducible way. Both TCR alpha and TCR beta chains were sequenced from each blood RNA sample. The published analysis was carried out like this. A median of roughly 99,000 TCRs per sample was observed, with a range of 23,224 to 690,600. The Decombinator software suite was used to annotate the V, J and CDR3 of the TCR reads. Every sample was subsampled to the same number of TCRs (28,000) for the PS versus PT1 abundance plots. TCRs were defined as expanded if absent before sensitization and observed at least eight times at the 2-week time point. TCRdb passed the public sequencing reads through fastp at Q25 and MiXCR, retaining productive beta sequences. Here each entry gathers all rows of one CDR3 protein and keeps the most common genes and DNA. Clone size and V and J calls follow TCRdb, not the original study. This sample lists about 360,000 distinct CDR3 sequences; around 7% were detected once. In total, the top ten clones hold 7.5% to 9% of the sample.

V and J are truncated by 4 bases and 0 bases respectively, leaving an intervening sequence of 11 bases. The CDR3 goes from the cysteine to the phenylalanine over 14 residues. Left in the record is the CDR3 DNA by itself, 42 bases read in frame from the first base. From the germline V gene, CDR1 is SQVTM and CDR2 is ANQGSEA. This clonotype was detected ten times or more. What antigen it recognizes has not been identified. No much larger clone is present one base from it, and per-base qualities are unavailable. The input for sequencing was whole blood, taken in connection with sensitization to the hapten diphenylcyclopropenone (DPC). This TCR came from a woman between 18 and 30 years old with alopecia areata. Some clones in this sample may be carry-over from other donors' samples. The sequence is built from TRBV29-1 and TRBJ2-3; the D gene is unclear. The sequence in DNA is TGCAGCGTTGCACGGCAGCAGAGCACAGATACGCAGTATTTT. This is translated as CSVARQQSTDTQYF.